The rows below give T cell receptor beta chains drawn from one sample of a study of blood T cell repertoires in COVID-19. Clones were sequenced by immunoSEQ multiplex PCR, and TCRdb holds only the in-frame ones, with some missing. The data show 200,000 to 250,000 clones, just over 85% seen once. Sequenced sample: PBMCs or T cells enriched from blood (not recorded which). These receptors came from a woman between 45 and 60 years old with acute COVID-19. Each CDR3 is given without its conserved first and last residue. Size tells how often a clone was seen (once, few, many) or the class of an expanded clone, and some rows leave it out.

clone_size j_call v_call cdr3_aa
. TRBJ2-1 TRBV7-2 ASSLNRRLAGGEQF
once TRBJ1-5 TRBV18 ASSRNRNQPQH
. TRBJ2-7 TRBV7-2 ASSPGGRGPLEQY
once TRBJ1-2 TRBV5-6 ASSFELGPAINYGYT
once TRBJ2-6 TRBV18 ASSPSTGSSGANVLT
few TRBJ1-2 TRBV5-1 ASSLRATLDGNYGYT
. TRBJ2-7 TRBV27 ASSLFPGGPYEQY
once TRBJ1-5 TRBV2 ASSRDREDYQPQH
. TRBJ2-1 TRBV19 ASRSLAGGRGNEQF
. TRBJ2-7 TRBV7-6 ASSPGLGTYEQY
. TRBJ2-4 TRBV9 ASSSGDIGSTQY
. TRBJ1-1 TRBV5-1 ASSTQGVANTEAF
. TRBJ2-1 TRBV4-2 ASSQAGGRVEFNEQF
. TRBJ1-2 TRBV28 ASRFGGVPGYT
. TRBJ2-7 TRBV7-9 ASSTPLAGSSYEQY
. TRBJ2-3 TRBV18 ASSPLQRTGLTDTQY
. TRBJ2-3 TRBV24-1 ATSGTSANRDTQY
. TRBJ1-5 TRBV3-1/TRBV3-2 ASSPGSGGGNQPQH
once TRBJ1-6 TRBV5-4 ASSGTGTGNSPLH
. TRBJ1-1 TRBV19 ASTMTQGSEAF
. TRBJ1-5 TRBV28 ASSLVRGNQPQH
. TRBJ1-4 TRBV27 ASRQGSLDEKLF
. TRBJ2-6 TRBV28 ASSSTGFSGANVLT
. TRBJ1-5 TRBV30 AWSVWTDNQPQH
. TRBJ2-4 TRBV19 ASRMEGAAPNIQY
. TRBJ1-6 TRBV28 ASSFSGRGNNSPLH
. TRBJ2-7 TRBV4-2 ASSQDLDFYEQY
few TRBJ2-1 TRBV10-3 AISEFELLAGGEQF
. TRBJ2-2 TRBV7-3 ASSPQRVLNTGELF
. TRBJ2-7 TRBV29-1 SVEGAPHEQY
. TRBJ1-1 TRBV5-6 ASSLTGSPAGTEAF
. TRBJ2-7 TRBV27 ASSLAPPTGTTSYEQY
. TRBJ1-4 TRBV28 ASSSHRQGPEKLF
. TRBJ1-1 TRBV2 ASSDPDTRPQTNTEAF
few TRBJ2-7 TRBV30 AWRDRDRAIYEQY
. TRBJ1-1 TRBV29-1 RATDRLPNTEAF
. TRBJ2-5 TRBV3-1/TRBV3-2 ASSHWGVVLETQY